This entry lists 3 T cell receptor beta chains sequenced from one sample in a study of T cells in Graves' hyperthyroidism and ophthalmopathy. RNA transcripts provided the source from which TCR beta CDR3 regions were amplified. A first-round RT-PCR of the TCR CDR3 used the HTBI primer set. TCRdb reanalysed the multiplex PCR reads using MiXCR and keeps one entry per CDR3 protein. The sample lists 600,000 to 650,000 distinct CDR3 sequences, around 15% occurring once. Sample: blood. Receptor source: a young woman with Graves' hyperthyroidism.

The V and J genes are TRBV6-2 or TRBV6-3 and TRBJ2-5; tentatively, D is TRBD2 (5 bases). Trimming took 6 bases from V and 3 from J, leaving 11 bases between them. This CDR3 is built from 13 residues. Germline V gene data show CDR1 as MNHEY and CDR2 as SVGEGT. CDR3 residues: CASRLTGKETQYF. The DNA of the CDR3 is TGTGCCAGCAGGCTGACGGGGAAAGAGACCCAGTACTTC.

This clonotype was counted many times. V and J are TRBV28 and TRBJ2-7, with D possibly matching TRBD1 (6 bases). V shed 5 bases and J shed 1 base, with 15 bases lying between them. CDR3 size: 15 residues. Germline V CDR1 and CDR2: MDHEN, SYDVKM. Written as DNA, the CDR3 is TGTGCCAGCAGTCCCGCCGGGACACTTTCCTACGAGCAGTACTTC. It specifies CASSPAGTLSYEQYF. The whole variable domain, remainder taken from reference TRBV28 and TRBJ2-7, is DVKVTQSSRYLVKRTGEKVFLECVQDMDHENMFWYRQDPGLGLRLIYFSYDVKMKEKGDIPEGYSVSREKKERFSLILESASTNQTSMYLCASSPAGTLSYEQYFGPGTRLTVT.

This clonotype was recorded at least ten times. The rearrangement joins TRBV29-1 to TRBJ1-1, with TRBD1 identical over 8 bases. With 6 bases clipped from V and 0 bases from J, the junction kept 24 bases outside the gene matches. The CDR3 sequence is 20 residues long. Germline assignment: CDR1 SQVTM and CDR2 ANQGSEA. The CDR3 region has the DNA TGCAGCGTGGGGGGCCGGGACAGGCTTTTGTTCTTCCCCATGAACACTGAAGCTTTCTTT. This codes for CSVGGRDRLLFFPMNTEAFF. The complete variable domain, with remaining parts taken from reference TRBV29-1 and TRBJ1-1, reads SAVISQKPSRDICQRGTSLTIQCQVDSQVTMMFWYRQQPGQSLTLIATANQGSEATYESGFVIDKFPISRPNLTFSTLTVSNMSPEDSSIYLCSVGGRDRLLFFPMNTEAFFGQGTRLTVV.